This T cell receptor beta chain came from a study of cytomegalovirus exposure and HLA in healthy donors. For the study at large: It was reported in a later analysis that the 100 to 150 validation repertoires used the same platform as the 550 to 850 first-cohort repertoires. Overall study results and limits: In vitro checks showed that a few CMV-associated chains really do target CMV antigens.

The method was immunoSEQ multiplex PCR; TCRdb's version includes in-frame clones alone and lacks a portion of them. The sample holds under 350,000 clones, 86% seen once. Germline trimming cut 2 bases from V and 2 bases from J; bases unmatched to any gene: 3. Germline V gene data show CDR1 as SNHLY and CDR2 as FYNNEI. This CDR3 contains 15 residues. In regard to this clone: Its antigen is undetermined.

The chain has TRBV2 and TRBJ1-5; 7 bases map to TRBD1. The receptor was derived from a young woman in good health and CMV-seronegative. Material: PBMCs. CDR3: CASSEHRGRNQPQHF. The CDR3 DNA is TGTGCCAGCAGTGAACACAGGGGACGCAATCAGCCCCAGCATTTT.